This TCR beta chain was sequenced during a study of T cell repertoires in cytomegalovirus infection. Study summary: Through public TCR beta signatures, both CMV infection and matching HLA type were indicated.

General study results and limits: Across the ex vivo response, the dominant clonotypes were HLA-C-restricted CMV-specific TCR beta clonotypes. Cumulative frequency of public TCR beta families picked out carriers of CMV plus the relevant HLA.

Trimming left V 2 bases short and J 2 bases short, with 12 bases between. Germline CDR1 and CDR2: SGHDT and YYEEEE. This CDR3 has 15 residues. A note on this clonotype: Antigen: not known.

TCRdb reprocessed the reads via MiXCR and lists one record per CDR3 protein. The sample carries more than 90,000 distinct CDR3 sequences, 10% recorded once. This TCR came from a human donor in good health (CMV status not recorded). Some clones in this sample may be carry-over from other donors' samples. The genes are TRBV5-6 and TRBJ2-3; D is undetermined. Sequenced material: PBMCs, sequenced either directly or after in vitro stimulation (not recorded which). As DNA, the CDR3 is TGTGCCAGCAGCTTCTACAGACGACCCACAGATACGCAGTATTTT. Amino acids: CASSFYRRPTDTQYF.